The clone carrying this T cell receptor beta chain registers medium-sized by frequency. As yet, its antigen is unknown. The read ends 3 residues shy of where the CDR3 ends; the end is completed using the germline J gene. The sample comes from a study of Tregs in tolerant kidney transplant recipients. In the study overall: Related graft donors supplied nonmyeloablative bone marrow transplants, and mixed chimerism was transient.

Some clones are missing from TCRdb's copy, which holds only in-frame ones; the method was immunoSEQ multiplex PCR. The sample includes around 1,700 clones. Per germline, CDR1 DFQATT and CDR2 SNEGSKA (reference sequence). Germline trimming cut 6 bases from V and 3 bases from J; bases unmatched to any gene: 3. The CDR3 has 13 residues. The study, taken as a whole, reports: Validation in larger populations is needed because few patients were studied.

CFSE-labeled recipient PBMCs were cultured around six days with irradiated graft donor PBMCs, then FACS-sorted. The material was CD4+ T cells from blood cultured with allogeneic cells, obtained before the transplant. The clonotype was recovered from a human patient who received a combined kidney and bone marrow transplant. V usage is TRBV20-1 and J usage is TRBJ2-7; 12 nucleotides match TRBD2. The DNA read from the CDR3 is TGCAGTGCGTCACTAGCGGGGGGCTACGAG. Its translation is CSASLAGGYE. The whole CDR3 region reads CSASLAGGYEQYF.